The 28 T cell receptor beta chains presented below share a single source sample, sequenced in a study of PD-L1 blockade in urothelial cancer. Libraries were prepared by immunoSEQ multiplex PCR; TCRdb keeps only in-frame clonotypes and omits some of them. The data hold around 79,000 clones, with roughly 80% observed a single time. Time point given: pretreatment peripheral blood. Sequenced here: PBMCs, sampled around atezolizumab (anti-PD-L1) treatment. The receptors stem from a man between 40 and 49 years old with urothelial cancer.

This chain links TRBV7-9 with TRBJ2-3; TRBD1 might be the D (5 bases). The CDR3 is 16 residues long. The germline CDR1 and CDR2 sequences are SEHNR and FQNEAQ (reference sequence). V was cut by 2 bases and J by 1 base, with 13 bases left in between. The CDR3 is CASSLMRGAGTDTQYF. CDR3 nucleotide sequence: TGTGCCAGCAGCTTAATGCGTGGGGCGGGCACAGATACGCAGTATTTT.

The rearrangement joins TRBV27 to TRBJ2-1; 11 bases fit TRBD2. CDR3 size: 16 residues. Germline values: CDR1 MNHEY, CDR2 SMNVEV (reference sequence). V was clipped by 1 base and J by 5 bases; unmatched bases: 4. CDR3 DNA sequence: TGTGCCAGCAGTTTATTTGGGACTAGCGGAGACAATGAGCAGTTCTTC. Protein sequence: CASSLFGTSGDNEQFF.

This sequence joins TRBV19 and TRBJ1-2; 7 positions agree with TRBD1. Trimming removed 6 bases from V and 4 bases from J; junction bases left unmatched: 2. In germline, CDR1 is LNHDA, CDR2 SQIVND (reference sequence). This CDR3 has 12 residues. CDR3 sequence reads: CASSGTVYGYTF. The CDR3 DNA sequence: TGTGCCAGTAGCGGGACAGTCTATGGCTACACCTTC.

The rearrangement links TRBV13 to TRBJ2-3, with TRBD2 matching over 10 bases. Germline V CDR1 and CDR2: PRHDT, FYEKMQ (reference sequence). This CDR3 has 16 residues. Trimming cost V 8 bases and J 3 bases; bases outside gene matches: 11. The CDR3 nucleotides are TGTGCCAGCGGCATGCCAGGGACTAGCGCAACAGATACGCAGTATTTT. Amino acid sequence: CASGMPGTSATDTQYF.

The chain joins TRBV6-6 to TRBJ2-7; 7 bases align to TRBD2. The trim removed 5 bases at V and 5 bases at J, leaving 9 bases unmatched. This CDR3 region has 14 residues. CDR1 is MNHNY, CDR2 SVGAGI, per germline (reference sequence). This chain's CDR3 is CASSGLEGSDEQYF. The CDR3 DNA reads as TGTGCCAGCAGTGGACTAGAAGGGTCGGACGAGCAGTACTTC.

This chain connects TRBV2 to TRBJ1-1, with no clear D. CDR1 SNHLY and CDR2 FYNNEI come from the germline V gene. This CDR3 has 11 residues. The germline V and J ends were trimmed by 3 bases and 4 bases, with 3 bases remaining between them. Here the CDR3 DNA reads TGTGCCAGCAGTGATCTCACTGAAGCTTTCTTT. It yields the protein CASSDLTEAFF.

The rearrangement links TRBV19 to TRBJ2-7; D is perhaps TRBD1 (6 bases). The CDR3 loop spans 17 amino acids. CDR1 and CDR2 from the germline V gene are LNHDA and SQIVND (reference sequence). V gave up 2 bases and J gave up 2 bases, with 19 bases separating them. The CDR3: CASSISPTTRGTYEQYF. CDR3 nucleotides: TGTGCCAGTAGTATATCCCCGACGACAAGGGGGACCTACGAGCAGTACTTC.

This clone has only one observation. This sequence joins TRBV7-9 and TRBJ2-1; D gene ambiguous. The germline CDR1 and CDR2 sequences are SEHNR and FQNEAQ (reference sequence). This CDR3 spans 14 amino acids. V lost 1 base, J lost 6 bases, and 10 bases lay in between. CDR3 residues: CASSLGVAFNEQFF. In DNA, the CDR3 is TGTGCCAGCAGCTTAGGAGTAGCTTTCAATGAGCAGTTCTTC.

The chain recombines TRBV16 with TRBJ1-5, with D perhaps TRBD1 (6 bases). V lost 1 base and J 3 bases, leaving 16 bases between the germline ends. The CDR3 has 17 amino acids. Looked up from germline, CDR1 is KGHSY and CDR2 is FQNENV. The CDR3 DNA follows: TGTGCCAGCAGCCAATTCCGCCCAGGGGCCATCAATCAGCCCCAGCATTTT. Translation gives CASSQFRPGAINQPQHF. The full variable domain, its missing parts supplied by reference TRBV16 and TRBJ1-5, is GEEVAQTPKHLVRGEGQKAKLYCAPIKGHSYVFWYQQVLKNEFKFLISFQNENVFDETGMPKERFSAKCLPNSPCSLEIQATKLEDSAVYFCASSQFRPGAINQPQHFGDGTRLSIL.

V gene TRBV6-5 combines with J gene TRBJ1-4, with D tentatively TRBD1 (6 bases). The V gene's germline CDR1 is MNHEY and CDR2 SVGAGI. CDR3 size: 14 residues. V dropped 1 base and J dropped 7 bases, with 10 bases sitting between them. CDR3 loop: CASSYLGAGEKLFF. CDR3 nucleotides: TGTGCCAGCAGTTACTTGGGGGCCGGTGAAAAACTGTTTTTT.

The chain joins TRBV19 to TRBJ2-1, with 9 bases matching TRBD2. V lost 5 bases to trimming and J lost 12 bases; unmatched junction nucleotides: 14. The CDR3 loop spans 15 amino acids. The germline gives CDR1 LNHDA, CDR2 SQIVND (reference sequence). This chain's CDR3 is CASSSSGTSSSTQFF. The CDR3 DNA reads TGTGCCAGTAGTTCCTCCGGGACTAGCTCCAGTACGCAGTTCTTC.

Remarks on this clone: The junction departs from the called germline gene at one end, perhaps through a read error. The chain has TRBV28 and TRBJ2-7, with D perhaps matching TRBD1 (6 bases). Germline loops: CDR1 MDHEN, CDR2 SYDVKM. The CDR3 sequence is 15 residues long. In DNA, the CDR3 is TGTGCCGGCAGTTTATTTATTGGACAGTCATACGAGCAGTACTTC. Protein product: CAGSLFIGQSYEQYF.

The J gene is TRBJ2-1, the V gene TRBV4-1, with 7 bases identical to TRBD1. V gave up 4 bases and J gave up 6 bases; unmatched junction bases: 6. Looked up from germline, CDR1 is MGHRA and CDR2 is YSYEKL. The CDR3 runs to 14 residues. The CDR3, as DNA: TGCGCCAGCAGCCGGGGTACAGGGGTCAATGAGCAGTTCTTC. This translates into CASSRGTGVNEQFF.

The genes are TRBV28 and TRBJ1-3, with 8 bases fitting TRBD1. CDR3 length equals 17 residues. Trimming at V came to 4 bases and at J to 0 bases, leaving 8 bases not matched to a gene. Germline V gene sequence: CDR1 MDHEN, CDR2 SYDVKM. The CDR3 DNA reads as TGTGCCAGCAGTTCCGTCGAGACAGGGGCCTCTGGAAACACCATATATTTT. Its protein is CASSSVETGASGNTIYF.

The rearrangement joins TRBV5-1 to TRBJ2-1; D is perhaps TRBD2 (5 bases). The CDR3 loop spans 16 amino acids. The ends were cut back, 0 bases at V and 4 bases at J, with 14 bases in the middle. CDR1 and CDR2 (germline): SGHRS, YFSETQ. This CDR3 reads CASSLVLSGTYNEQFF. The DNA for the CDR3 is TGCGCCAGCAGCTTGGTTTTGAGCGGAACTTACAATGAGCAGTTCTTC.

The CDR3 bases are TGTGCCAGCAGCTTAGGCGGGAGGGCCAACGAGCAGTACTTC. Protein product: CASSLGGRANEQYF. The V and J genes are TRBV5-8 and TRBJ2-7; TRBD2 matches at 9 bases. The CDR3 is 14 residues long. Losses at the gene ends were 2 bases for V and 5 bases for J; bases not matched to a gene: 5. Germline CDR1 is SGHTS and CDR2 is YDEGEE. Based on the CDR3 plus reference TRBV5-8 and TRBJ2-7, the full variable domain is EAGVTQSPTHLIKTRGQQATLRCSPISGHTSVYWYQQALGLGLQFLLWYDEGEERNRGNFPPRFSGRQFPNYSSELNVNALELEDSALYLCASSLGGRANEQYFGPGTRLTVT.

This clone has just a few counts. V usage is TRBV18 and J usage is TRBJ1-2; TRBD1 agrees at 8 bases. This CDR3 comprises 15 residues. Trimming at V came to 3 bases and at J to 4 bases, leaving 7 bases not matched to a gene. Looked up from germline, CDR1 is KGHSH and CDR2 is LQKENI. The CDR3 loop reads CASSPRDRSPYGYTF. CDR3 in DNA: TGTGCCAGCTCACCTAGGGACAGGTCCCCCTATGGCTACACCTTC.

The chain recombines TRBV30 with TRBJ1-1, with D uncertain. The length of the CDR3 is 11 residues. V was pared by 5 bases and J by 14 bases, with 18 bases between. Germline CDR1 is GTSNPN and CDR2 is SVGIG (reference sequence). The CDR3 DNA sequence: TGTGCCTGGGAAAGAACCCCGCTAGTATTCTTT. It yields the protein CAWERTPLVFF.

The chain carries TRBV28 and TRBJ1-5; no definite D call. The germline V gene encodes CDR1 MDHEN and CDR2 SYDVKM. Trimming left V 3 bases short and J 1 base short, with 13 bases between. There are 16 residues in the CDR3. CDR3 sequence (DNA): TGTGCCAGCAGTTTTCATCAAGGAGAGAGCAATCAGCCCCAGCATTTT. Translated, it gives CASSFHQGESNQPQHF.

The rearrangement links TRBV30 to TRBJ2-2; D is perhaps TRBD2 (6 bases). V lost 3 bases and J lost 5, with 19 bases in between. Germline CDR1 GTSNPN, CDR2 SVGIG (reference sequence). The CDR3 consists of 16 residues. CDR3 residues: CAWRVTGTGLTGELFF. In DNA, the CDR3 is TGTGCCTGGAGAGTGACCGGGACTGGCTTGACCGGGGAGCTGTTTTTT. Full variable domain (outside the CDR3, taken from reference TRBV30 and TRBJ2-2): SQTIHQWPATLVQPVGSPLSLECTVEGTSNPNLYWYRQAAGRGLQLLFYSVGIGQISSEVPQNLSASRPQDRQFILSSKKLLLSDSGFYLCAWRVTGTGLTGELFFGEGSRLTVL.

The rearrangement links TRBV25-1 to TRBJ1-2; D gene ambiguous. Trimming shortened V by 6 bases and J by 7 bases, and 15 bases separated the two germline ends. The CDR3 is made up of 13 amino acids. Germline CDR1 and CDR2: MGHDK and SYGVNS. CDR3: CASREGRMGGYTF. The CDR3, as DNA: TGTGCCAGCAGGGAGGGTAGGATGGGTGGCTACACCTTC.

V and J are TRBV2 and TRBJ2-7, with 9 bases fitting TRBD1. The CDR3 consists of 17 residues. Looked up from germline, CDR1 is SNHLY and CDR2 is FYNNEI. V gave up 3 bases and J gave up 5 bases; unmatched junction bases: 14. The CDR3: CASSEADRTGAYDEQYF. The CDR3 nucleotides are TGTGCCAGCAGTGAGGCTGATCGGACAGGGGCCTACGACGAGCAGTACTTC. Full variable domain (rest looked up from reference TRBV2 and TRBJ2-7): EPEVTQTPSHQVTQMGQEVILRCVPISNHLYFYWYRQILGQKVEFLVSFYNNEISEKSEIFDDQFSVERPDGSNFTLKIRSTKLEDSAMYFCASSEADRTGAYDEQYFGPGTRLTVT.

The gene calls are TRBV27 and TRBJ2-1, with 12 bases identical to TRBD2. Germline V lookup: CDR1 MNHEY, CDR2 SMNVEV (reference sequence). V dropped 7 bases and J dropped 8; count of bases not matched to a gene: 9. The CDR3 covers 15 residues. CDR3 loop: CASTEASGRADEQFF. The CDR3 bases are TGTGCCAGCACGGAGGCTAGCGGGAGGGCTGATGAGCAGTTCTTC.

This clone has only one observation. The chain is built from TRBV6-6 and TRBJ1-5; D unclear. The CDR3 covers 13 residues. Germline assignment: CDR1 MNHNY and CDR2 SVGAGI (reference sequence). V gave up 10 bases and J gave up 4 bases, with 14 bases separating them. The CDR3 sequence: CATNPAGNQPQHF. The CDR3, as DNA: TGTGCCACCAATCCGGCGGGGAATCAGCCCCAGCATTTT.

The V call is TRBV15, the J call TRBJ2-7, with 8 bases aligning to TRBD2. CDR1 is LNHNV, CDR2 YYDKDF, per germline (reference sequence). The length of the CDR3 is 15 residues. With 1 base clipped from V and 4 bases from J, the junction kept 6 bases outside the gene matches. CDR3 in DNA: TGTGCCACCAGCAGAGGACGGGAGGGGGTTTACGAGCAGTACTTC. Its translation: CATSRGREGVYEQYF.

The chain has TRBV25-1 and TRBJ1-4; 9 positions match TRBD1. The germline CDR1 and CDR2 sequences are MGHDK and SYGVNS. J gave up 6 bases and V 7 bases, and 9 bases lay outside the gene matches. The CDR3 has 15 amino acids. CDR3 region: CASNGWDREDEKLFF. The CDR3 DNA reads TGTGCCAGCAATGGATGGGACAGGGAGGATGAAAAACTGTTTTTT.

The J gene is TRBJ2-7, the V gene TRBV7-2; 13 bases match TRBD2. The CDR3 runs to 16 residues. After removal of 1 base from V and 4 bases from J, the junction contained 4 bases not matched to a gene. Germline values: CDR1 SGHTA, CDR2 FQGNSA. DNA of the CDR3: TGTGCCAGCAGCTTAGTCCGGACTAGCGGGAGATACGAGCAGTACTTC. This codes for CASSLVRTSGRYEQYF. Together with reference TRBV7-2 and TRBJ2-7, the CDR3 gives the full variable domain: GAGVSQSPSNKVTEKGKDVELRCDPISGHTALYWYRQSLGQGLEFLIYFQGNSAPDKSGLPSDRFSAERTGGSVSTLTIQRTQQEDSAVYLCASSLVRTSGRYEQYFGPGTRLTVT.

V gene TRBV20-1 combines with J gene TRBJ2-3; no firm D call. This CDR3 contains 11 residues. CDR1 DFQATT and CDR2 SNEGSKA come from the germline V gene (reference sequence). V was shortened by 2 bases and J by 3 bases, with 3 bases between the two germline ends. CDR3 sequence (DNA): TGCAGTGCTAGACAGACAGATACGCAGTATTTT. It translates to CSARQTDTQYF.